This is a list of T cell receptor beta chains from one sample in a study of Ad26.COV2.S vaccination and SARS-CoV-2 variants. TCRdb's table, derived via immunoSEQ multiplex PCR, lists solely in-frame clones and lacks some. The table has 300,000 to 400,000 clones, 86% seen once; the top ten hold roughly 10%. The source was peripheral blood, collected in a trial of Ad26.COV2.S vaccine versus placebo. Receptors originate from a person aged 18-60 years who received the Ad26.COV2.S COVID-19 vaccine or a placebo. The CDR3 runs from the conserved cysteine through the conserved F or W. Each record gives: CDR3 length, V gene, clone size, J gene, D gene, CDR3 protein, CDR3 DNA. A D gene is named only where the DNA matches it firmly. Clone size is given for some rows only: seen once, a few or many times, or a class if the clone is expanded.

16	TRBV18	-	TRBJ2-5	-	CASSPGTSSSLETQYF	TGTGCCAGCTCACCCGGGACATCTAGTTCACTAGAGACCCAGTACTTC
16	TRBV19	-	TRBJ2-7	TRBD2	CASSGATRGSPYEQYF	TGTGCCAGTAGTGGGGCGACGCGCGGGAGCCCCTACGAGCAGTACTTC
14	TRBV9	-	TRBJ2-1	-	CASSVVGAYNEQFF	TGTGCCAGCAGCGTAGTAGGGGCCTACAATGAGCAGTTCTTC
15	TRBV6-5	-	TRBJ2-1	TRBD2	CASSPLAGGYNEQFF	TGTGCCAGCAGTCCACTAGCGGGAGGATACAATGAGCAGTTCTTC
17	TRBV19	-	TRBJ1-2	-	CASSITPAQGRNYGYTF	TGTGCCAGTAGTATAACGCCGGCGCAGGGGAGAAACTATGGCTACACCTTC
16	TRBV28	-	TRBJ1-2	-	CASSRSSQWGKDGYTF	TGTGCCAGCAGCCGATCCTCTCAGTGGGGAAAAGATGGCTACACCTTC
15	TRBV6-2/TRBV6-3	-	TRBJ1-2	-	CASSYRRGSNYGYTF	TGTGCCAGCAGTTATCGGCGAGGCTCTAACTATGGCTACACCTTC
14	TRBV7-2	few	TRBJ2-7	-	CASSLKAGEGEQYF	TGTGCCAGCAGCTTAAAGGCAGGGGAGGGCGAGCAGTACTTC
13	TRBV29-1	-	TRBJ1-1	-	CSVASAMNTEAFF	TGCAGCGTTGCATCGGCCATGAACACTGAAGCTTTCTTT
14	TRBV7-3	-	TRBJ2-1	TRBD2	CASSSGLAGGEQFF	TGTGCCAGCAGCTCAGGACTAGCGGGAGGAGAGCAGTTCTTC
16	TRBV5-6	-	TRBJ2-1	-	CASSLEGGLSYNEQFF	TGTGCCAGCAGCTTGGAGGGGGGCCTCTCCTACAATGAGCAGTTCTTC
13	TRBV27	-	TRBJ1-1	-	CASSLFRNTEAFF	TGTGCCAGCAGTTTATTCAGAAACACTGAAGCTTTCTTT
13	TRBV7-2	-	TRBJ2-3	-	CASVAVGTDTQYF	TGTGCCAGCGTAGCCGTCGGGACAGATACGCAGTATTTT